The rows below give T cell receptor beta chains drawn from one sample of a study of identifying expanded T cells in peripheral blood. Measured with immunoSEQ multiplex PCR; TCRdb has only the in-frame clones, and not every one. The sample records 55,000 to 75,000 clones, 80% to 90% being singletons. The sequenced sample was blood. Receptor source: a person between 18 and 75 years old in good health. The CDR3 runs from the conserved cysteine through the conserved F or W. Each record gives: D gene, V gene, clone size, J gene, CDR3 protein, CDR3 DNA. D genes are given only for firm matches. The size of a clone is reported for some rows only, either as once, few or many, or as a class for expanded clones.

D: -
V: TRBV6-6
size: -
J: TRBJ1-4
CDR3: CASSSGPEKLFF
DNA: TGTGCCAGCAGTTCAGGGCCTGAAAAACTGTTTTTT

D: TRBD2
V: TRBV30
size: -
J: TRBJ2-1
CDR3: CAYTRSGRGNEQFF
DNA: TGTGCCTACACTAGAAGCGGGAGGGGTAATGAGCAGTTCTTC

D: TRBD1
V: TRBV4-3
size: -
J: TRBJ2-7
CDR3: CASSQELGTGSYEQYF
DNA: TGCGCCAGCAGCCAAGAGCTAGGGACAGGCTCCTACGAGCAGTACTTC

D: TRBD1
V: TRBV25-1
size: -
J: TRBJ1-2
CDR3: CASSAPDRGLGGYTF
DNA: TGTGCCAGCAGTGCTCCGGACAGGGGACTTGGTGGCTACACCTTC

D: -
V: TRBV7-9
size: -
J: TRBJ2-2
CDR3: CASSARQPPDGGGELFF
DNA: TGTGCCAGCAGCGCCCGACAGCCTCCGGACGGTGGGGGGGAGCTGTTTTTT

D: -
V: TRBV6-4
size: -
J: TRBJ2-2
CDR3: CASSDSGDTGELFF
DNA: TGTGCCAGCAGTGACTCAGGGGACACCGGGGAGCTGTTTTTT

D: -
V: TRBV15
size: -
J: TRBJ2-4
CDR3: CATSSGGLAKNIQYF
DNA: TGTGCCACCAGCAGTGGGGGGTTAGCCAAAAACATTCAGTACTTC

D: -
V: TRBV7-2
size: -
J: TRBJ2-1
CDR3: CASSEGRLTYNEQFF
DNA: TGTGCCAGTTCTGAGGGGAGGCTAACCTACAATGAGCAGTTCTTC

D: -
V: TRBV11-3
size: -
J: TRBJ2-7
CDR3: CASSQGIYSYEQYF
DNA: TGTGCCAGCTCGCAAGGGATCTACTCCTACGAGCAGTACTTC

D: -
V: TRBV5-1
size: -
J: TRBJ2-3
CDR3: CASSPPGGTDTQYF
DNA: TGCGCCAGCAGCCCTCCTGGAGGCACAGATACGCAGTATTTT

D: -
V: TRBV19
size: -
J: TRBJ1-3
CDR3: CASRSPGSGNTIYF
DNA: TGTGCCAGTAGGTCTCCGGGCTCTGGAAACACCATATATTTT

D: -
V: TRBV2
size: -
J: TRBJ2-5
CDR3: CASSVKYTETQYF
DNA: TGTGCCAGCAGCGTAAAGTATACAGAGACCCAGTACTTC

D: -
V: TRBV19
size: once
J: TRBJ1-1
CDR3: CASSLNGGTEAFF
DNA: TGTGCCAGTAGTTTGAATGGGGGCACTGAAGCTTTCTTT

D: TRBD1
V: TRBV7-3
size: -
J: TRBJ1-6
CDR3: CASSLTGDNSPLHF
DNA: TGTGCCAGCAGCTTGACAGGGGACAATTCACCCCTCCACTTT

D: TRBD2
V: TRBV7-9
size: -
J: TRBJ2-3
CDR3: CASSSLAGGLTDTQYF
DNA: TGTGCCAGCAGCTCCCTGGCGGGGGGACTCACAGATACGCAGTATTTT

D: -
V: TRBV19
size: -
J: TRBJ1-6
CDR3: CASSIGLIGTSPLHF
DNA: TGTGCCAGTAGTATCGGTCTGATCGGGACTTCACCCCTCCACTTT